This T cell receptor beta chain came from a study of blood T cells in healthy people across ages. Background on the study: Template switching caught about one barcoded beta molecule for each two T cells. Findings of the study overall: Measured against age, TCR beta diversity per million T cells decreased in a roughly linear manner.

About this clonotype: Its antigen is unknown.

The use of a sample-barcoded 5' primer and a J-beta primer mix characterized a second PCR of about 7 to 12 cycles. A single record per CDR3 protein comes from TCRdb applying MiXCR to the 5' RACE reads. The sample lists hundreds of thousands of distinct CDR3 sequences; around 25% were seen once. Per germline, CDR1 DFQATT and CDR2 SNEGSKA (reference sequence). The CDR3 contains 16 residues. The same sample was also studied in work on T cells of mothers and their children. As that report states: Sample barcodes and 2-4 random nucleotides were added by the M1S primer of the second PCR.

Sample: blood. The sequence came from a boy between 10 and 17 years old in good health. This chain joins TRBV20-1 and TRBJ2-5; TRBD2 aligns across 10 bases. The DNA end is more similar to TRBJ2-1, so the J call may be wrong. The CDR3 nucleotides are TGCAGTGCTAGAGCCCTAGGACTAGCGGAATACAATGAGCAGTTCTTC. This gives the protein CSARALGLAEYNEQFF.